This T cell receptor (beta chain) was sequenced in a study of T cells after yellow fever vaccination. Study-wide points: The booster saw the reappearance of most primary-vaccination clones (roughly 97% CD4, 88% CD8).

V trimming: 4 bases; J trimming: 2 bases; junction bases outside the gene matches: 4. This CDR3 spans 15 amino acids. Germline loops: CDR1 SGDLS, CDR2 YYNGEE. The TCR cDNA carried a universal primer site and UMIs from 5'RACE template switching. TCRdb processed the 5' RACE reads anew with MiXCR; each CDR3 protein has one entry. The data contain some 350,000 distinct CDR3 sequences, approximately 3.9% of them singletons. There are many counts of this clonotype. Antigen: not known. The input for sequencing was PBMCs, taken 5 days after the yellow fever booster vaccination. The receptor's source is a young man who received the YFV17D yellow fever vaccine. V and J are TRBV9 and TRBJ2-7; 12 nucleotides match TRBD2. The CDR3 coding sequence is TGTGCCAGCAGCCCCAGGACTAGCGGGGCCTACGAGCAGTACTTC. Protein product: CASSPRTSGAYEQYF.